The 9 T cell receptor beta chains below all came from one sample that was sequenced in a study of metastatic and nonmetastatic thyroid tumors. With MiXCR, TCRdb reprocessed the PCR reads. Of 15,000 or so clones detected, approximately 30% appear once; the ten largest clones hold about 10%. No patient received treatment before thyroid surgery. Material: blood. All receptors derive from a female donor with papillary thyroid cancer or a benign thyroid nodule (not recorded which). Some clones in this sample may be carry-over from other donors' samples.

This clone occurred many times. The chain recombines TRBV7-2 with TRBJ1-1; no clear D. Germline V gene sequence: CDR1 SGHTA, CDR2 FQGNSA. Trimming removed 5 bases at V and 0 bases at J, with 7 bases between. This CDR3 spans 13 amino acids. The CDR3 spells CASSRRLNTEAFF. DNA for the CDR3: TGTGCCAGCAGCCGCCGGTTGAACACTGAAGCTTTCTTT.

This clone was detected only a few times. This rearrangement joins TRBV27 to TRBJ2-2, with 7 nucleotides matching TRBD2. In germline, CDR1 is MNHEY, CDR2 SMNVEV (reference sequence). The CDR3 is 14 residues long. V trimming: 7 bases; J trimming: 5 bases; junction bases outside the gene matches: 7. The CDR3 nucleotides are TGTGCCAGCACCCCCTGGGGGGGAACCGGGGAGCTGTTTTTT. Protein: CASTPWGGTGELFF.

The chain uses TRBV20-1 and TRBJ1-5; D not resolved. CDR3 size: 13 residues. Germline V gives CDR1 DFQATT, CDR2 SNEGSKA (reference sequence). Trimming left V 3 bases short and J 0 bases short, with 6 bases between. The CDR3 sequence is CSARGDSNQPQHF. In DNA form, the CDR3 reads TGCAGTGCTAGGGGCGATAGCAATCAGCCCCAGCATTTT.

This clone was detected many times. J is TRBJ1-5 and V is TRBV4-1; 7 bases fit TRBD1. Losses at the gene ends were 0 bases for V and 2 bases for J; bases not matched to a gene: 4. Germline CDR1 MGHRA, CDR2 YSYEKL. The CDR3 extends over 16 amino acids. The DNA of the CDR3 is TGCGCCAGCAGCCAAGATCACCAGGGGGGCAATCAGCCCCAGCATTTT. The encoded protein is CASSQDHQGGNQPQHF.

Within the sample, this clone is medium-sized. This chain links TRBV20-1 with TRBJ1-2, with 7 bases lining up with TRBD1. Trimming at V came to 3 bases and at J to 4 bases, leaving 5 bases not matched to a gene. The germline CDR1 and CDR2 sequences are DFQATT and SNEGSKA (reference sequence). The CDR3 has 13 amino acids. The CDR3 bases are TGCAGTGCTAGTGCGGGACAGTTCTATGGCTACACCTTC. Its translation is CSASAGQFYGYTF.

The CDR3 DNA reads as TGTGCCAGCCGATCCGGGTCCCCGATCTACGAGCAGTACTTC. Translated, it gives CASRSGSPIYEQYF. The chain links TRBV28 to TRBJ2-7, with no clear D. The germline V and J ends were trimmed by 8 bases and 3 bases, with 17 bases remaining between them. The V gene's germline CDR1 is MDHEN and CDR2 SYDVKM. The CDR3 loop spans 14 amino acids.

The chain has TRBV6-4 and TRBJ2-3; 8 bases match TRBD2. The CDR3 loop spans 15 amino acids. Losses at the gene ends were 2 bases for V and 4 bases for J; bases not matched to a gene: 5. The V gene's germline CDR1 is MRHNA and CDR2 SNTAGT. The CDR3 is CASSDATSVADTQYF. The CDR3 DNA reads TGTGCCAGCAGTGACGCGACTAGCGTTGCAGATACGCAGTATTTT.

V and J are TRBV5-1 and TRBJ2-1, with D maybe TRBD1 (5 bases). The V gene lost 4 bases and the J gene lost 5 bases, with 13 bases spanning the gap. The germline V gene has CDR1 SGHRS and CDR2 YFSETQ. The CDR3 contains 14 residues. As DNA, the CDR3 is TGCGCCAGCAGCGTGGTCGACAGTAACAATGAGCAGTTCTTC. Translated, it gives CASSVVDSNNEQFF.

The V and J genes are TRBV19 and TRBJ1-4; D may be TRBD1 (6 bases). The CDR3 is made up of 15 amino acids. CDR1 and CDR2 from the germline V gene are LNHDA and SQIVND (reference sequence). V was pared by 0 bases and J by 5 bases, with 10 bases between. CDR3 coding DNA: TGTGCCAGTAGTATAGAGGGCGGACAGAATGAAAAACTGTTTTTT. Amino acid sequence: CASSIEGGQNEKLFF.